Reported below is one T cell receptor beta chain. No cognate antigen has been identified for it. Qualities for individual bases were not recorded, and no much larger clone is one base off. This specimen belongs to a study of blood T cell repertoires in COVID-19 (dated by TCRdb to 2020 to 2021). Looking at the study overall: The collaborator samples originated in the United States, Italy and Spain and spanned the acute and convalescent phases of COVID-19. The material from the prospective study consisted of cDNA or gDNA derived from T cells, B-cell-depleted T cells, or PBMCs. The dataset comprised deeply sampled blood TCRbeta repertoires from subjects exposed to, actively infected with, or recovered from COVID-19. The repertoires were released in a freely available public database meant as a resource for research on the immune response to SARS-CoV-2. Samples came from the ongoing ImmuneRACE study (first 160 participants) plus 1,254 subjects from 6 global collaborators. The sample metadata nearly always contained a de-identified subject ID, COVID-19 status, age in years and sex. Where available, HLA class I and class II types were taken from metadata supplied by the sample provider and were not determined by assay-based typing.

Reading the germline V gene gives CDR1 SNHLY and CDR2 FYNNEI. Reading from cysteine to phenylalanine, the CDR3 counts 13 amino acids. Of the read, only the CDR3 DNA is kept; its 39 bases are in frame from base 1. V is pared back by 8 bases and J by 2 bases, with 12 bases lying between the germline termini. Results and caveats for the whole study, not just this receptor: The quantity of clinical and demographic metadata differed by source and by participant and was supplied without curation.

Each collaborating institution followed its own protocols to collect whole blood in K2EDTA tubes. For TCRbeta analysis, collaborators shipped samples in one of three forms: frozen whole blood, isolated PBMCs, or DNA extracted from either of those sample types. TCRbeta CDR3 regions were amplified from genomic DNA using the immunoSEQ Assay, a bias-controlled multiplex PCR. On the study's bioinformatics: Nucleated cell counts per sample were estimated from amplification of reference gene primers within the assay. Sequence reads were collapsed and filtered to measure the absolute abundance of every unique TCRbeta CDR3 rearrangement. For each sample, productive Simpson clonality was calculated by taking the square root of Simpson's diversity index across productive rearrangements. TCRdb holds this immuneACCESS table with in-frame rearrangements only. Some clones are missing; in checked studies, unresolved V genes explain under half, and the rest has no known cause. V, J and clone size derive from that table, while D and trimming were established from the DNA sequence. This sample gives hundreds of thousands of clones in total; about 89% of them show up just once. The top ten constitute roughly 4.3% of the sample.

Recombination joined TRBV2 with TRBJ1-1; the D gene identity is not certain. Sample: peripheral blood. The source is a woman in her 30s with acute or convalescent COVID-19. The CDR3: CASGRERNTEAFF. At the DNA level, the sequence is TGTGCCAGCGGACGGGAGAGAAACACTGAAGCTTTCTTT. This CDR3, with the reference TRBV2 and TRBJ1-1 proteins standing in past its ends, gives the full variable domain EPEVTQTPSHQVTQMGQEVILRCVPISNHLYFYWYRQILGQKVEFLVSFYNNEISEKSEIFDDQFSVERPDGSNFTLKIRSTKLEDSAMYFCASGRERNTEAFFGQGTRLTVV.